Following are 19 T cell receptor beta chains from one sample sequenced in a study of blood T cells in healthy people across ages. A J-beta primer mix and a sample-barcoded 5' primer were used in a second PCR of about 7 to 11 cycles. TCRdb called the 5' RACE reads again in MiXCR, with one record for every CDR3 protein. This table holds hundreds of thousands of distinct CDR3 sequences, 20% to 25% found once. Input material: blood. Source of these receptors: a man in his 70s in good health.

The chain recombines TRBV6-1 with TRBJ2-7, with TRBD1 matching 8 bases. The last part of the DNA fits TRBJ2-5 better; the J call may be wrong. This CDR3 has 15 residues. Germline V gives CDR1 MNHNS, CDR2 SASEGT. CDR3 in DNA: TGTGCCAGCAGTGTAAACAGGGGGGCGACAGAGACCCAGTACTTC. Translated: CASSVNRGATETQYF.

CDR3 sequence reads: CASSPGTSGRAGQFF. CDR3 nucleotide sequence: TGTGCCAGCAGTCCCGGGACTAGCGGGAGGGCAGGGCAGTTCTTC. The chain recombines TRBV6-2 or TRBV6-3 with TRBJ2-1, with TRBD2 matching 16 bases. J was trimmed by 12 bases and V by 5 bases; bases with no gene match: 7. The CDR3 is 15 residues long. The germline gives CDR1 MNHEY, CDR2 SVGEGT.

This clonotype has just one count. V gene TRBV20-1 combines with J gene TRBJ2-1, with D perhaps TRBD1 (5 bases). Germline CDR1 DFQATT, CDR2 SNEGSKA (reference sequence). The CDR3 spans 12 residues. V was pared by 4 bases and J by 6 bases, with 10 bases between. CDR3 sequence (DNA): TGCAGTGCTACAGGGTGGGGCAATGAGCAGTTCTTC. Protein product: CSATGWGNEQFF.

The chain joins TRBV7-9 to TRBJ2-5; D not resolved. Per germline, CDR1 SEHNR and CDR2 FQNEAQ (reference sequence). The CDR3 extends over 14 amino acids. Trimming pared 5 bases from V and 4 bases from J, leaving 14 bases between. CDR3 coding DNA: TGTGCCAGCAGCGAATTAGGCATTCTAGAGACCCAGTACTTC. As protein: CASSELGILETQYF.

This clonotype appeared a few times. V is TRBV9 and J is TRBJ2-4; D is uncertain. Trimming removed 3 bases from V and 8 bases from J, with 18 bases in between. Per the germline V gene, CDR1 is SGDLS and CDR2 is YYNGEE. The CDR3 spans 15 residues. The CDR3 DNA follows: TGTGCCAGCAGCGCCTCCCCGACATCAAGAGACATTCAGTACTTC. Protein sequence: CASSASPTSRDIQYF.

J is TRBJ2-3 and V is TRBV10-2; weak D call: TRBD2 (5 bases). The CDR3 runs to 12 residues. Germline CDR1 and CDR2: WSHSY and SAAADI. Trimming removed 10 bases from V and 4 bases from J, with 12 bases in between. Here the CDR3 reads CATSGTPDTQYF. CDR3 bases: TGCGCCACCAGCGGAACCCCAGATACGCAGTATTTT.

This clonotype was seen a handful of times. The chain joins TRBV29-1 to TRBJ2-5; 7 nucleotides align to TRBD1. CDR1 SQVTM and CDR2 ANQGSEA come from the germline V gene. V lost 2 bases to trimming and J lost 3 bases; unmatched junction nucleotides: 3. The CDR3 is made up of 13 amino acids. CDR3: CSVETGVEETQYF. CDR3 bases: TGCAGCGTTGAAACAGGGGTGGAAGAGACCCAGTACTTC.

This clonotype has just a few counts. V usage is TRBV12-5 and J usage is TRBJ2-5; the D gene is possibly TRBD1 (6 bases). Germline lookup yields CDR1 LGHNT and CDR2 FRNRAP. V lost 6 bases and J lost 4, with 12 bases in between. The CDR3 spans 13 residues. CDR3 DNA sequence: TGTGCTAGTGGCCCCGCACAGGGAGAGACCCAGTACTTC. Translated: CASGPAQGETQYF.

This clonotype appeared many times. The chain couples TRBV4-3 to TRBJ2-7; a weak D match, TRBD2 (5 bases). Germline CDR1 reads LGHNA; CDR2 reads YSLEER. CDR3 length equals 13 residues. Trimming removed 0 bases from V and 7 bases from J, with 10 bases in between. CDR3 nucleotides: TGCGCCAGCAGCCAAGAACTGCGGGCTGAGCAGTACTTC. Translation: CASSQELRAEQYF.

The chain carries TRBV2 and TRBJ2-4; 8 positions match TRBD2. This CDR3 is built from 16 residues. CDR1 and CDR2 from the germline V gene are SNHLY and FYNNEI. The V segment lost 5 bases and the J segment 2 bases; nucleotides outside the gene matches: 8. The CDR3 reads CASSQREILTKNIQYF. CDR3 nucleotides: TGTGCCAGCAGTCAGCGGGAGATTCTAACCAAAAACATTCAGTACTTC. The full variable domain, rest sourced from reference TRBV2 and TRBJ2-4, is EPEVTQTPSHQVTQMGQEVILRCVPISNHLYFYWYRQILGQKVEFLVSFYNNEISEKSEIFDDQFSVERPDGSNFTLKIRSTKLEDSAMYFCASSQREILTKNIQYFGAGTRLSVL.

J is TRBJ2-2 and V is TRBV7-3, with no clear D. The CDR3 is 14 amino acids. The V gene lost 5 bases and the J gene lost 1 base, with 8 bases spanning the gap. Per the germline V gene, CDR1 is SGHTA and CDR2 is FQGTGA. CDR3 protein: CASSRDKNTGELFF. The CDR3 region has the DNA TGTGCCAGCAGCCGAGACAAGAACACCGGGGAGCTGTTTTTT.

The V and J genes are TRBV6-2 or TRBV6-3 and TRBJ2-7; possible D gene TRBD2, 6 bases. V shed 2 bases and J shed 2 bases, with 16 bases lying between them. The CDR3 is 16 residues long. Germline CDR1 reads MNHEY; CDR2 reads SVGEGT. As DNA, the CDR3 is TGTGCCAGCAGTTACCACGTCGGCGGGGACCCCTACGAGCAGTACTTC. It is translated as CASSYHVGGDPYEQYF.

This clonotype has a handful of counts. CDR3 nucleotide sequence: TGTGCCAGCGGCTCCAACCCCGGGGACACAAAATACAATGAGCAGTTCTTC. Encoded protein: CASGSNPGDTKYNEQFF. V usage is TRBV9 and J usage is TRBJ2-1; D perhaps matches TRBD1 (6 bases). The ends were cut back, 7 bases at V and 4 bases at J, with 24 bases in the middle. The CDR3 is made up of 17 amino acids. CDR1 is SGDLS and CDR2 is YYNGEE in the germline V gene.

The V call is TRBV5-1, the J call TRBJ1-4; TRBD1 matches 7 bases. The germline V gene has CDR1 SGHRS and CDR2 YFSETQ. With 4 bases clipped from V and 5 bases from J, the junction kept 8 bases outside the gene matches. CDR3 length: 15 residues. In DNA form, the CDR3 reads TGCGCCAGCAGCAAGACGGGACAGATGAATGAAAAACTGTTTTTT. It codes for CASSKTGQMNEKLFF.

This CDR3 reads CASSTQAGSLNGYTF. CDR3 DNA: TGCGCCAGCAGCACGCAAGCGGGCTCCCTTAATGGCTACACCTTC. This rearrangement joins TRBV5-1 to TRBJ1-2, with D unresolved. Germline values: CDR1 SGHRS, CDR2 YFSETQ. The CDR3 spans 15 residues. Deletions cut 4 bases from V and 6 bases from J, with 19 bases between. The full variable domain, with the rest looked up from reference TRBV5-1 and TRBJ1-2, is KAGVTQTPRYLIKTRGQQVTLSCSPISGHRSVSWYQQTPGQGLQFLFEYFSETQRNKGNFPGRFSGRQFSNSRSEMNVSTLELGDSALYLCASSTQAGSLNGYTFGSGTRLTVV.

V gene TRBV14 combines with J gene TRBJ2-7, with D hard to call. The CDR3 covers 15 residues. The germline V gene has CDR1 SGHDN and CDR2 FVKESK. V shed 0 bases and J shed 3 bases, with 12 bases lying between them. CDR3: CASSQDGNSLYEQYF. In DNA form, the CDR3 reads TGTGCCAGCAGCCAAGATGGGAACAGCCTCTACGAGCAGTACTTC.

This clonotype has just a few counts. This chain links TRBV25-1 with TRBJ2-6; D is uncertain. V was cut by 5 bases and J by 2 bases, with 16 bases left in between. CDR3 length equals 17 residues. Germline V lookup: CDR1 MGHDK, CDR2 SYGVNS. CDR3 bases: TGTGCCAGCAGTAATCGGGTAGGGCTCCCTGGGGCCAACGTCCTGACTTTC. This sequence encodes CASSNRVGLPGANVLTF. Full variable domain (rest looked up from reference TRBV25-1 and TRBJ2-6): EADIYQTPRYLVIGTGKKITLECSQTMGHDKMYWYQQDPGMELHLIHYSYGVNSTEKGDLSSESTVSRIRTEHFPLTLESARPSHTSQYLCASSNRVGLPGANVLTFGAGSRLTVL.

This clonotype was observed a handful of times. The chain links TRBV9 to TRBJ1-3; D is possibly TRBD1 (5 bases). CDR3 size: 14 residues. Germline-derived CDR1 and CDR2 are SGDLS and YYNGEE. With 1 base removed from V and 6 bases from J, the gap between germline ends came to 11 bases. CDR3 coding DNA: TGTGCCAGCAGCGTAACTGGGGCGGAAAACACCATATATTTT. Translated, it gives CASSVTGAENTIYF.

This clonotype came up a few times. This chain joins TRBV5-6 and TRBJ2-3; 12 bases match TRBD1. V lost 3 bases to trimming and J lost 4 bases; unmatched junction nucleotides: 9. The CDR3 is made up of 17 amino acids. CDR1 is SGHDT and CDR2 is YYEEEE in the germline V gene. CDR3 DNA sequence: TGTGCCAGCAGCTCCGCAAGGGGGGACAGGGGGCCAGATACGCAGTATTTT. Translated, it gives CASSSARGDRGPDTQYF.